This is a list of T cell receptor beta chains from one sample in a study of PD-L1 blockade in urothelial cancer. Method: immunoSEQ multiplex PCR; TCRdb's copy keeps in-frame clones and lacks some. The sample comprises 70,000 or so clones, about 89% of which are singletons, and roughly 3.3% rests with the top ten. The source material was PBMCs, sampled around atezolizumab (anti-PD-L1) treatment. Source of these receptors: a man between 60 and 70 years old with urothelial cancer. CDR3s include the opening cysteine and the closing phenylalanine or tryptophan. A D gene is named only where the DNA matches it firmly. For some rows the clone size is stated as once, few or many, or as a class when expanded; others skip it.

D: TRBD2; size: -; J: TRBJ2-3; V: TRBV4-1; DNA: TGCGCCAGCAGCCCGAGGGGTGGCGGGGGGGCGGGGGATACGCAGTATTTT; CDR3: CASSPRGGGGAGDTQYF
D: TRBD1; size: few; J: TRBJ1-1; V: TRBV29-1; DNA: TGCAGCGCGGGGACAGCCTCTGAAGCTTTCTTT; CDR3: CSAGTASEAFF
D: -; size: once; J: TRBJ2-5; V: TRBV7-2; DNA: TGTGCCAGCAGCTTTGGGGCAGAGACCCAGTACTTC; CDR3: CASSFGAETQYF
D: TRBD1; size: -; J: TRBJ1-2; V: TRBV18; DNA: TGTGCCAGCTCACTCGAATCGACAGGGAACTATGGCTACACCTTC; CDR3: CASSLESTGNYGYTF
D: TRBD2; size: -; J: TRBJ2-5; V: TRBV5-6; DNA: TGTGCCAGCAGCTTGTGGCTAGCGGGGGACTCTCGGGAGACCCAGTACTTC; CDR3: CASSLWLAGDSRETQYF
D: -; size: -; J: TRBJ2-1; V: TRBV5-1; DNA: TGCGCCAGCAGCTGGGGTCTAGCGACCCATGAGCAGTTCTTC; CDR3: CASSWGLATHEQFF
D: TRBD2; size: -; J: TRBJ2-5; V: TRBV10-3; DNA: TGTGCCATCAGACTAGCGGGGGAAGAGACCCAGTACTTC; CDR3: CAIRLAGEETQYF
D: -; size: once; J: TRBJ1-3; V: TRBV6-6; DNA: TGTGCCAGCAGTTACGGGGCATCATCCACCATATATTTT; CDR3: CASSYGASSTIYF
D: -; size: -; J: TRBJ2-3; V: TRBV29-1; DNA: TGCAGCGTTGTGGGGGGGCTGACAGATACGCAGTATTTT; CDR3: CSVVGGLTDTQYF
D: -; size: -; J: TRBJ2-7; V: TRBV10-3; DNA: TGTGCCATCAGGGCGGAAGGGGGCGAGCAGTACTTC; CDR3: CAIRAEGGEQYF
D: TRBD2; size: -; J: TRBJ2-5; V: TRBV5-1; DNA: TGCGCCAGCAGCCTTAGCGGGGGGCGACAAGAGACCCAGTACTTC; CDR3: CASSLSGGRQETQYF
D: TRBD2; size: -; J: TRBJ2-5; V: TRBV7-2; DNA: TGTGCCAGCAGCTCCGGGGGGTACAGTCGTTTTGTCGAGACCCAGTACTTC; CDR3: CASSSGGYSRFVETQYF
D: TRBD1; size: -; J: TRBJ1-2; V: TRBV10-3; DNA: TGTGCCATCAGTGAGTCGATAGGACAGGCCGCTTCGGCCTATGGCTACACCTTC; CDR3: CAISESIGQAASAYGYTF
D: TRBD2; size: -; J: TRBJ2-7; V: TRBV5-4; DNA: TGTGCCAGCAGCTTGGGCAGCGGGAGCTCCTACGAGCAGTACTTC; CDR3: CASSLGSGSSYEQYF
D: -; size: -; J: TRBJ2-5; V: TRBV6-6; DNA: TGTGCCAGCACCTCGCGGAGGGGTGGTGAGACCCAGTACTTC; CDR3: CASTSRRGGETQYF
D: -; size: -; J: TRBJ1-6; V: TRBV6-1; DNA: TGTGCCAGCAGTGAAGGGGGCCGGAATAATTCACCCCTCCACTTT; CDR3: CASSEGGRNNSPLHF
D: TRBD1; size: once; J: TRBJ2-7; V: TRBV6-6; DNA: TGTGCCAGCAGTTCCCCGGACAGGGGACACGAGCAGTACTTC; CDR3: CASSSPDRGHEQYF
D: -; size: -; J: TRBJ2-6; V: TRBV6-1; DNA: TGTGCCAGCAGTGACCGGTCACTCGGGGCCAACGTCCTGACTTTC; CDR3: CASSDRSLGANVLTF
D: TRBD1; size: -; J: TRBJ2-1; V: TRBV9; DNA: TGTGCCAGCAGCGTAACGGACAGGGGTTACAATGAGCAGTTCTTC; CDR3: CASSVTDRGYNEQFF
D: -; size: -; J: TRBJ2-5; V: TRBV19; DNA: TGTGCCAGTAGTATAGGTGGAGGGACCCAAGGGGCCCAGTACTTC; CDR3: CASSIGGGTQGAQYF